The clone carrying this T cell receptor (beta chain) has more than one count but fewer than ten. Its target is unknown. These data come from a study of cytomegalovirus exposure and HLA in healthy donors. The PCR had 60 Vbeta and 13 Jbeta primers. TCRdb's copy holds only in-frame clones and misses some; the assay was immunoSEQ multiplex PCR. The data show 85,000 to 120,000 clones, about 81% seen once. CDR1 and CDR2 (germline): SGHRS, YFSETQ. J gave up 8 bases and V 4 bases, and 5 bases lay outside the gene matches. The CDR3 extends over 12 amino acids. Findings and limits, study-wide: CMV serostatus was the only recorded immune exposure for donors.

This TCR derives from a male donor in good health and CMV-seropositive. The chain carries TRBV5-1 and TRBJ1-2, with 7 nucleotides matching TRBD1. Material for sequencing was PBMCs. This CDR3 reads CASSTTGSGYTF. Here the CDR3 DNA reads TGCGCCAGCAGCACGACAGGGTCCGGCTACACCTTC.